The 23 T cell receptor beta chains below were found in one sample sequenced in a study of glioma-infiltrating T cells. TCR alpha and beta CDR3 regions were amplified from RNA using iRepertoire nested multiplex PCR. TCRdb ran MiXCR on the multiplex PCR reads and lists one entry per CDR3 protein. The sample has about 89,000 distinct CDR3 sequences; 20% to 25% are singletons. The sample was glioma tissue, nonneoplastic brain tissue, or PBMCs (not recorded which). The receptors shown here come from a human donor with low-grade glioma or glioblastoma, undergoing nonglioma brain surgery, or in good health (not recorded which).

This clonotype was seen at least ten times. The chain recombines TRBV6-1 with TRBJ2-7; 10 bases are shared with TRBD2. Germline V CDR1 and CDR2: MNHNS, SASEGT. J lost 2 bases, V lost 2 bases, and 3 bases had no gene match. CDR3 length: 15 amino acids. CDR3 sequence reads: CASSEIAGGPYEQYF. CDR3 bases: TGTGCCAGCAGTGAAATAGCGGGGGGCCCCTACGAGCAGTACTTC.

Ten or more counts support this clonotype. The CDR3 sequence is CASSLGQGAQNTQYF. CDR3 DNA sequence: TGTGCCAGCAGCTTGGGACAGGGGGCGCAAAATACGCAGTATTTT. The V and J genes are TRBV7-8 and TRBJ2-3; TRBD1 agrees at 12 bases. Trimming cost V 3 bases and J 7 bases; bases outside gene matches: 5. The CDR3 is 15 residues long. Germline V CDR1 and CDR2: SGHVS, FQNEAQ.

The chain joins TRBV12-3 or TRBV12-4 to TRBJ2-1; 9 bases are a match to TRBD2. After removal of 1 base from V and 15 bases from J, the junction contained 10 bases not matched to a gene. This CDR3 comprises 14 residues. The CDR3 DNA is TGTGCCAGCAGTTTAGTACGGCGGGAGGGGGGCCGGTTCTTC. Translation gives CASSLVRREGGRFF.

This clonotype was seen repeatedly, ten times or more. The chain joins TRBV27 to TRBJ2-2, with D possibly matching TRBD2 (5 bases). Germline assignment: CDR1 MNHEY and CDR2 SMNVEV (reference sequence). The CDR3 is 14 residues long. The V and J ends lost 8 bases and 1 base respectively, with 11 bases between them. CDR3 DNA: TGTGCCAGCCGAGGGCCCCAGAACACCGGGGAGCTGTTTTTT. Translating gives CASRGPQNTGELFF.

This clonotype was seen ten or more times. The chain uses TRBV7-2 and TRBJ1-1, with 7 bases that match TRBD1. Germline CDR1 SGHTA, CDR2 FQGNSA. V trimming: 5 bases; J trimming: 4 bases; junction bases outside the gene matches: 7. The length of the CDR3 is 14 residues. CDR3 nucleotides: TGTGCCAGCAGCACTGGGACAGTTGGCACTGAAGCTTTCTTT. Encoded protein: CASSTGTVGTEAFF.

The chain is built from TRBV5-4 and TRBJ2-5; maybe TRBD2 (6 bases). This CDR3 comprises 14 residues. Germline loops: CDR1 SGHNT, CDR2 YYREEE (reference sequence). V lost 1 base and J 1 base, leaving 8 bases between the germline ends. This CDR3 reads CASSLRRGQETQYF. The CDR3 nucleotides are TGTGCCAGCAGCTTGCGGAGGGGCCAAGAGACCCAGTACTTC.

The table lists this clonotype with many counts. The chain carries TRBV2 and TRBJ2-1, with TRBD2 identical over 9 bases. Germline CDR1 SNHLY, CDR2 FYNNEI. This CDR3 contains 13 residues. The ends lost 3 bases at V and 10 bases at J; junction bases unmatched: 4. CDR3 sequence: CASSEVTSGEQFF. The CDR3 coding sequence is TGTGCCAGCAGTGAGGTAACTAGCGGGGAGCAGTTCTTC.

This clonotype occurred many times. The rearrangement joins TRBV18 to TRBJ1-2; D uncertain. Trimming left V 6 bases short and J 8 bases short, with 16 bases between. Germline V gene sequence: CDR1 KGHSH, CDR2 LQKENI. CDR3 length: 13 residues. The CDR3, as DNA: TGTGCCAGCTCTGTGGACGGTTCAGAAGGCTACACCTTC. Translated: CASSVDGSEGYTF.

The CDR3: CASNGQVILNIQYF. The CDR3 DNA reads TGTGCCAGCAACGGACAGGTAATTTTAAACATTCAGTACTTC. V and J are TRBV2 and TRBJ2-4, with 7 bases aligning to TRBD1. The CDR3 extends over 14 amino acids. J was trimmed by 6 bases and V by 7 bases; bases with no gene match: 9. Germline lookup yields CDR1 SNHLY and CDR2 FYNNEI.

This clonotype was counted many times. This chain links TRBV7-2 with TRBJ1-1; maybe TRBD1 (6 bases). Trimming stripped 2 bases from V and 3 bases from J, with 13 bases between. The CDR3 sequence is 15 residues long. Germline CDR1 SGHTA, CDR2 FQGNSA. DNA for the CDR3: TGTGCCAGCAGCTTATGGGCAGGGGAGGACACTGAAGCTTTCTTT. This sequence encodes CASSLWAGEDTEAFF.

J is TRBJ2-7 and V is TRBV10-3; D not resolved. Germline CDR1 and CDR2: ENHRY and SYGVKD. The V and J ends lost 3 bases and 5 bases respectively, with 11 bases between them. CDR3 size: 13 residues. The CDR3 sequence: CAISEGTNHEQYF. The DNA for the CDR3 is TGTGCCATCAGTGAAGGAACAAACCACGAGCAGTACTTC.

DNA of the CDR3: TGTGCCAGCTCACCACAGGGGCTCAGCTCTGGAAACATTATATATTTT. Its protein product is CASSPQGLSSGNIIYF. This chain connects TRBV18 to TRBJ1-3, with D perhaps matching TRBD1 (5 bases). In germline, CDR1 is KGHSH, CDR2 LQKENI. The V end lost 1 base, the J end lost 13 bases, and 23 bases lay between the germline ends. The CDR3 spans 16 residues.

This clonotype was found many times. The chain couples TRBV10-2 to TRBJ2-3; D not resolved. Germline values: CDR1 WSHSY, CDR2 SAAADI. The CDR3 extends over 15 amino acids. Deletions cut 0 bases from V and 4 bases from J, with 11 bases between. The CDR3 protein is CASSESNILADTQYF. The CDR3 nucleotides read TGCGCCAGCAGTGAGTCGAACATCCTAGCAGATACGCAGTATTTT.

The sample holds a few counts of this clonotype. The chain uses TRBV7-2 and TRBJ2-3, with 10 positions matching TRBD2. This CDR3 contains 18 residues. V trimming: 3 bases; J trimming: 6 bases; junction bases outside the gene matches: 15. Germline values: CDR1 SGHTA, CDR2 FQGNSA. CDR3 sequence (DNA): TGTGCCAGCAGCTTCGGGCGGGCTAGCGGGGGAAAGGTGGATACGCAGTATTTT. Protein: CASSFGRASGGKVDTQYF.

The chain joins TRBV11-1 to TRBJ2-3; the D is unclear. V lost 1 base and J 6 bases, leaving 17 bases between the germline ends. The CDR3 consists of 16 residues. Looked up from germline, CDR1 is SGHAT and CDR2 is FQDESV (reference sequence). The CDR3 nucleotides are TGTGCCAGCAGCTTAGTGTCCGGCCCCACTTCGGATACGCAGTATTTT. This translates into CASSLVSGPTSDTQYF.

In the case of this clonotype: Just one base apart from a much larger clone, this may be a read error. V and J are TRBV15 and TRBJ2-1, with TRBD2 identical over 9 bases. The germline V gene has CDR1 LNHNV and CDR2 YYDKDF (reference sequence). The CDR3 contains 17 residues. In DNA, the CDR3 is TGTGCCACCAGCAGAGAGGCGGGGGGGCGCTCCTACAATGAGAAGTTCTTC. It encodes CATSREAGGRSYNEKFF. The whole variable domain, remainder taken from reference TRBV15 and TRBJ2-1, is DAMVIQNPRYQVTQFGKPVTLSCSQTLNHNVMYWYQQKSSQAPKLLFHYYDKDFNNEADTPDNFQSRRPNTSFCFLDIRSPGLGDTAMYLCATSREAGGRSYNEKFFGPGTRLTVL.

In this sample, this clonotype turned up many times. The chain recombines TRBV3-1 with TRBJ2-5, with 7 bases aligning to TRBD2. Germline-derived CDR1 and CDR2 are LGHDT and YNNKEL (reference sequence). The CDR3 spans 16 residues. Trimming at V came to 4 bases and at J to 2 bases, leaving 10 bases not matched to a gene. Written as DNA, the CDR3 is TGTGCCAGCAGCCTTCGTCTAGCGGTAATGCAAGAGACCCAGTACTTC. Amino acid sequence: CASSLRLAVMQETQYF.

This clonotype was recorded at least ten times. The CDR3 loop reads CATSGGALMNTEAFF. For the CDR3, the DNA is TGTGCCACCTCCGGGGGGGCCCTCATGAACACTGAAGCTTTCTTT. The gene calls are TRBV19 and TRBJ1-1; the D gene is possibly TRBD1 (6 bases). The V and J ends lost 10 bases and 0 bases respectively, with 18 bases between them. This CDR3 is 15 amino acids long. Germline CDR1 and CDR2: LNHDA and SQIVND (reference sequence). Full variable domain (missing parts from reference TRBV19 and TRBJ1-1): DGGITQSPKYLFRKEGQNVTLSCEQNLNHDAMYWYRQDPGQGLRLIYYSQIVNDFQKGDIAEGYSVSREKKESFPLTVTSAQKNPTAFYLCATSGGALMNTEAFFGQGTRLTVV.

The sample holds many counts of this clonotype. The CDR3 sequence is CASSLKGTGLPKNYGYTF. Written as DNA, the CDR3 is TGTGCCAGCAGTTTAAAGGGGACAGGACTCCCGAAAAACTATGGCTACACCTTC. The chain joins TRBV27 to TRBJ1-2; 8 bases are a match to TRBD1. Germline V CDR1 and CDR2: MNHEY, SMNVEV (reference sequence). Trimming removed 2 bases from V and 2 bases from J; junction bases left unmatched: 13. The CDR3 has 18 residues.

The table lists this clonotype with many counts. The gene calls are TRBV18 and TRBJ1-2; 9 bases fit TRBD1. The CDR3 has 15 amino acids. V lost 4 bases, J lost 2 bases, and 5 bases stayed unmatched. The germline V gene encodes CDR1 KGHSH and CDR2 LQKENI. CDR3 protein: CASSLQDRGNYGYTF. The DNA for the CDR3 is TGTGCCAGCTCACTCCAGGACAGGGGAAACTATGGCTACACCTTC.

In this sample, this clonotype turned up a few times. The V call is TRBV19, the J call TRBJ1-1; D is unclear. The CDR3 spans 14 residues. Trimming removed 6 bases at V and 5 bases at J, with 16 bases between. The germline V gene has CDR1 LNHDA and CDR2 SQIVND (reference sequence). The CDR3 DNA reads TGTGCCAGTAGCCCCGTGGGGTTCGGGACTGAAGCTTTCTTT. Encoded protein: CASSPVGFGTEAFF.

This clonotype was seen repeatedly, ten times or more. CDR3 residues: CASSLPGQGSSYEQYF. The CDR3, as DNA: TGCGCCAGCAGTCTACCGGGACAGGGCAGCTCCTACGAGCAGTACTTC. The chain combines TRBV10-2 with TRBJ2-7; the match to TRBD1 covers 9 bases. Germline values: CDR1 WSHSY, CDR2 SAAADI. Trimming took 5 bases from V and 0 from J; bases not matched to a gene: 8. The CDR3 length is 16 residues.

This clonotype was picked up many times. V is TRBV29-1 and J is TRBJ2-5, with 7 bases lining up with TRBD2. The CDR3 has 13 residues. The V gene end was trimmed by 6 bases and the J gene end by 4 bases; junction bases not matched to a gene: 8. CDR1 is SQVTM and CDR2 is ANQGSEA in the germline V gene. CDR3 in amino acids: CSVNNLAGETQYF. In DNA, the CDR3 is TGCAGCGTAAACAATTTAGCGGGAGAGACCCAGTACTTC. The whole variable domain, remainder taken from reference TRBV29-1 and TRBJ2-5, is SAVISQKPSRDICQRGTSLTIQCQVDSQVTMMFWYRQQPGQSLTLIATANQGSEATYESGFVIDKFPISRPNLTFSTLTVSNMSPEDSSIYLCSVNNLAGETQYFGPGTRLLVL.